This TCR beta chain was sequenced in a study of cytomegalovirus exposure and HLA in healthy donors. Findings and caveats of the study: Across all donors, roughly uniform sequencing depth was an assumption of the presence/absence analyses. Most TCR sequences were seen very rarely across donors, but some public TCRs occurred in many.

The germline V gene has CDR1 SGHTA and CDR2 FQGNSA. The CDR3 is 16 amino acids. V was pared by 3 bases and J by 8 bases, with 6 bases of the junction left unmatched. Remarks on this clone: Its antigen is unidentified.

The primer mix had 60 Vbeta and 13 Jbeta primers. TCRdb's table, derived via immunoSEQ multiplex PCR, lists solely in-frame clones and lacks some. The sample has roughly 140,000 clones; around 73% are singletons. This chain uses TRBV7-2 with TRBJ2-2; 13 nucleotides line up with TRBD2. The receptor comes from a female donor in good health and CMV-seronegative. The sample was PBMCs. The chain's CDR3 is CASSFTSGGAAGELFF. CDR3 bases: TGTGCCAGCAGCTTCACTAGCGGGGGGGCCGCTGGGGAGCTGTTTTTT.